The text below deals with one T cell receptor (beta chain). Ten or more counts support this clonotype. Its antigen is still unknown. Qualities for individual bases were not recorded, and no much larger clone is one base off. The source of the sample is a study of neurological immune-mediated disorders (dated by TCRdb to the late 2010s). For the study in its entirety: Among the 34 multiple sclerosis patients, relapsing-remitting MS accounted for some 30 and secondary progressive MS accounted for 3. Longitudinal HAM/TSP donors and healthy donors each had 3 time-points at intervals of about 3-45 months. The cohort was made up of some 70 subjects, consisting of roughly 14 HAM/TSP patients, some 35 multiple sclerosis patients and approximately 20 healthy controls. Longitudinal samples, technical triplicates and paired sorted CD4+ and CD8+ T-cell subsets, alongside PBMC samples, were included among the roughly 96 TCR-beta libraries. Peripheral blood TCR-beta repertoires from patients with HTLV-I-associated myelopathy (HAM/TSP), patients with multiple sclerosis, and healthy controls were compared in the study using UMI-based sequencing.

Broad study findings and their caveats: TCR clonal expansion was greatest in HAM/TSP patients and smallest in MS patients, who ranked below even healthy controls. In a phylogenetic analysis, the repertoires of 18 out of 34 MS patients fell into a single cluster of related CDR3 sequences, pointing to a possible signature at the repertoire level. The MS cluster was not associated with any clinical or MRI features, and the authors stated that larger cohorts are needed. No identical CDR3 amino acid sequences were shared among expanded clones across subjects, suggesting private TCR-beta repertoires in all groups.

V lost 5 bases and J lost 4 bases; the stretch between them is 16 bases long. The CDR1 and CDR2 encoded by the germline V gene are SGHRS and YFSETQ. The CDR3 goes from the cysteine to the phenylalanine over 14 residues. CDR3 DNA is the only sequence kept; it has 42 bases, read in frame from the first base. cDNA was synthesized by template-switch 5'RACE using a primer carrying a 10-nucleotide random unique molecular identifier by which each TCR transcript was tagged. Each sequencing run produced over 200 million TCR-beta sequences covering 15-18 subjects. The RNeasy kit was used to extract total RNA. TCR-beta VDJ regions were amplified with primers for the TCR constant region and the 5'RACE anchor, using the KAPA Real-time Library Amplification kit. Sample indexes and Illumina adaptors were added in a first PCR, and a second PCR then increased library yield. After Ampure bead purification, the TCR product of roughly 650 bp was size-selected on a 2% E-gel SizeSelection system. Before pooling, library quality was checked on a Bioanalyzer, concentration was measured with Qubit, and libraries were quantified with the Kapa Library Quantification kit. Libraries were sequenced paired-end 2 x 150 bp on an Illumina HiSeq 2500. To increase sequence diversity, about 25-30% phiX was spiked into each library pool. Per the source publication's procedure: Quality-filtered reads were processed with the UMI-based MiGEC pipeline, and over 85% of raw TCR sequences were removed by the MiGEC pipeline during error correction. IMGT germline references were used for aligning VDJ genes, and each clonotype was defined as a unique CDR3 amino acid sequence together with its V-J genes. Clonal expansion, Shannon diversity and CDR3 relatedness were evaluated with VDJtools (CalcPairwiseDistances, ClusterSamples), while phylogenetic trees were built in CLCbio workbench. Expanded clones were defined as having at least 8 unique UMIs, based on coefficient-of-variation modelling across technical triplicates. TCRdb applied fastp at Q25 and MiXCR to the public reads, then kept only in-frame beta chains. Identical CDR3 proteins give one entry, which carries the most common genes and DNA. TCRdb, not the original authors, processed these V and J calls. This sample comprises tens of thousands of distinct CDR3 sequences, around 6% of them detected only once. The ten biggest clones cover roughly 8.6% of the sample.

The time point label, read with the paper, signifies: longitudinal time-point 2. Libraries from unsorted PBMCs were made from 2 million PBMCs kept in RNAlater at -80 degrees C until RNA extraction. The multiple sclerosis patients were enrolled in a US clinical protocol that used magnetic resonance imaging to evaluate disease progression. Peripheral blood was subjected to Ficoll-Hypaque density gradient centrifugation to isolate PBMCs, which were then cryopreserved in liquid nitrogen. This sequence originates from a woman between 55 and 75 years old with multiple sclerosis. Input material: PBMCs. The chain was built from TRBV5-1 and TRBJ2-7, with no confidently assigned D gene. The sequence in DNA is TGCGCCAGCAGTTTAGAAGGGATTCCTTACGAGCAGTACTTC. Its coded protein is CASSLEGIPYEQYF.